These 5 T cell receptor beta chains were sequenced from one sample in a study of CD8+CD57+ T cells in acquired aplastic anemia (dated by TCRdb to the late 2010s). The sequencing machine was an Illumina HiSeq 2000. Profiling of TCR beta VDJ combinations and CDR3 sequences used genomic DNA as the template. The public reads were run again by TCRdb, first through fastp at Q25 and then through MiXCR, and only productive beta chains were kept. Each CDR3 protein appears once, grouped with its most common genes and DNA. The sample table shows roughly 130,000 distinct CDR3 sequences, and 48% are seen once. The ten largest account for 2% to 3% of the sample. The sequenced sample was sorted CD4+, CD8+, or CD8+CD57+ T cells (not recorded which) from PBMCs. The source of these receptors is a human donor in good health, serving as a control.

The V gene is TRBV29-1, the J gene TRBJ1-1, with 8 positions matching TRBD1. CDR1 is SQVTM and CDR2 is ANQGSEA in the germline V gene. The CDR3 spans 13 residues. After removal of 3 bases from V and 4 bases from J, the junction contained 4 bases not matched to a gene. The CDR3 nucleotides are TGCAGCGTTGAGGGAACAGGGGGCACTGAAGCTTTCTTT. As protein: CSVEGTGGTEAFF.

The chain links TRBV12-3 or TRBV12-4 to TRBJ2-7; D gene unclear. V was trimmed by 6 bases and J by 5 bases, leaving 11 bases between them. The CDR3 has 12 residues. CDR3 sequence: CASSQLEDEQYF. The CDR3 nucleotides read TGTGCCAGCAGCCAGCTAGAGGACGAGCAGTACTTC.

The chain recombines TRBV5-1 with TRBJ1-3; TRBD1 aligns across 8 bases. This CDR3 has 14 amino acids. With 4 bases clipped from V and 4 bases from J, the junction kept 4 bases outside the gene matches. CDR1 SGHRS and CDR2 YFSETQ come from the germline V gene. CDR3 region: CASSPTGEGNTIYF. The CDR3 DNA reads TGCGCCAGCAGCCCGACAGGGGAAGGAAACACCATATATTTT.

This chain connects TRBV6-2 or TRBV6-3 to TRBJ1-1; 10 nucleotides agree with TRBD1. After removal of 3 bases from V and 0 bases from J, the junction contained 7 bases not matched to a gene. Looked up from germline, CDR1 is MNHEY and CDR2 is SVGEGT. The CDR3 spans 17 residues. CDR3 residues: CASSYGTGALLNTEAFF. The CDR3 DNA reads as TGTGCCAGCAGTTATGGGACAGGGGCACTTTTGAACACTGAAGCTTTCTTT.

This clonotype ranks as medium-sized (0.01 to 0.1%). The chain combines TRBV2 with TRBJ1-2, with D uncertain. V was trimmed by 3 bases and J by 5 bases, leaving 13 bases between them. Germline values: CDR1 SNHLY, CDR2 FYNNEI. The length of the CDR3 is 14 residues. CDR3 coding DNA: TGTGCCAGCAGTGAGGCAGGAAGCGTATATGGCTACACCTTC. As protein: CASSEAGSVYGYTF.